This TCR beta chain was recovered during a study of beta chain features in type 1 diabetes listed by TCRdb under 2018. Background on the whole study: Mean age, gender distribution, total cell number and subset yield were not different between patients and healthy donors. A total of 85 million to 140 million sorted cells were examined across all samples, and a strong correlation was observed between cell number per subset and RNA yield. The study compared the TCRB repertoires of sorted circulating CD4+ T cell subsets in recently diagnosed type 1 diabetes patients with those in matched healthy donors. Regulatory and stem cell-like memory subsets were isolated from only 8 patients and roughly 8 healthy donors, whereas naive and central memory subsets came from all 30 or so donors.

This clone appeared a few times. Its antigen is still unknown. No clone much larger than this one lies a single base away; base qualities are absent. All of the isolated RNA was reverse transcribed with the High Capacity cDNA Reverse Transcription Kit, so expressed TCRB transcripts were sequenced. Deep immunoSEQ sequencing was applied to naive, central memory and regulatory T cell samples, giving an average of roughly 3.5 million total reads per sample. After sorted cells were lysed in RLT buffer, RNA was extracted with DNase-treated RNeasy Micro or Mini kits, with the choice depending on cell number. Each cell subset was processed on its own to prevent cross-contamination, while patient and healthy donor samples were processed together. The immunoSEQ multiplex PCR was used to amplify TCRB sequences from cDNA, yielding 87-bp fragments that span the CDR3 region. The amplicons were sequenced using the Illumina HiSeq platform. The authors processed their data as follows. PCR bias was computationally corrected using synthetic template baselines, reads within Hamming distance 2 were collapsed, and singletons that could not be merged were discarded. Reads were aligned to IMGT to assign V, D and J genes, CDR3 length, and insertions or deletions at six rearrangement sites. Clonotype counts were normalized to sorted cell number within each subset before computing true diversity and Gini coefficients with the tcR R package. Repertoire sharing was quantified using the overlap coefficient calculated on TCRB nucleotide sequences. Out-of-frame TCRB sequences from naive cells were analyzed to stand in for the pre-selection repertoire. TCRdb stores this immuneACCESS table with in-frame sequences only. Part of the clones is absent; in the studies checked, under half of the shortfall reflects unresolved V genes, and no reason is known for the rest. Clonal size and the V and J genes are those of that table, whereas D and trimming came from the DNA. This sample lists 300,000 to 350,000 clones; around 19% were detected once. The ten largest clones represent under 0.05% of the sample.

Each donor gave one peripheral blood draw, roughly 110 mL on average, collected into heparinised tubes. Using a panel that included CD45RO, CCR7, CD25, CD127, CD95 and CD27, naive, central memory, regulatory and stem cell-like memory CD4+ T cells were sorted on a BD FACSAria II. All sorted populations exceeded 95% purity. PBMCs were isolated immediately by Lymphoprep density gradient centrifugation and stained directly without culture. So that batch effects would be minimized, each experiment stained and sorted samples in pairs, pairing one healthy donor with one patient. Overall study results and their limits: In all four CD4+ subsets, TCRB CDR3 length was moderately but significantly shorter in type 1 diabetes patients. Shorter templates might have been favored by PCR, but patient and control samples were amplified and corrected together, so both groups would have been affected equally by any skew. Naive, central memory and regulatory TCRB repertoires appeared to be more alike among patients than among healthy donors. At VDJ recombination sites, patients with type 1 diabetes made fewer insertions and deleted more nucleotides, a pattern implying thymic rearrangement abnormalities. Because cDNA was sequenced instead of genomic DNA, highly expressing activated cells could be over-represented, though the groups showed no difference in activation or CD3 levels. HLA sub-analyses involved small numbers of individuals, so any influence of HLA type on TCRB rearrangement remained unresolved.

The sample consisted of naive CD4+ T cells from blood. Interpreted using the paper, the cell subset or site label stands for: true naive CD4+ T cells. The sequence derives from a woman aged 18-30 years in good health.

The DNA sequence reads TGTGCCAGCAGCCGGGTGACACAAGAGACCCAGTACTTC. It translates as CASSRVTQETQYF. The rearrangement joined TRBV4-2 to TRBJ2-5, with the D segment identity uncertain. Looking up the germline V gene yields CDR1 LGHNA and CDR2 YNFKEQ. Taken from cysteine to phenylalanine, the CDR3 has 13 residues. Just the 39-base CDR3 DNA is kept, in frame starting at base 1. V loses 4 bases, J loses 2 bases, and the germline ends lie 8 bases apart.